The 23 T cell receptor beta chains in this list originate from one sample, sequenced in a study of T cells in Graves' hyperthyroidism and ophthalmopathy (dated by TCRdb to about 2019). The library was obtained by multiplex PCR. Data came from an Illumina HiSeq 2000. TCR beta CDR3 regions were amplified from RNA transcripts. The first round of RT-PCR for the TCR CDR3 was performed with the HTBI primer set and the Qiagen OneStep RT-PCR kit. Using fastp at Q25 and MiXCR, TCRdb reprocessed the public reads and kept productive beta chains. CDR3 protein duplicates are merged, each entry listing the most common genes and DNA. The sample table holds around 700,000 distinct CDR3 sequences, of which over 15% were seen once. The ten biggest clones cover around 15% of the sample. The sample was blood. The receptors were gathered from a woman in her forties or fifties with Graves' hyperthyroidism that later progressed to Graves' ophthalmopathy.

This clonotype was recorded at least ten times. The V and J genes are TRBV12-3 or TRBV12-4 and TRBJ2-7, with 7 bases fitting TRBD1. Trimming cost V 1 base and J 4 bases; bases outside gene matches: 7. The CDR3 runs 15 residues. CDR3 amino acids: CASSLVDRVLYEQYF. The DNA for the CDR3 is TGTGCCAGCAGTTTAGTAGACAGGGTCCTATACGAGCAGTACTTC.

There are many counts of this clonotype. V is TRBV27 and J is TRBJ1-1; maybe TRBD1 (6 bases). Trimming stripped 0 bases from V and 5 bases from J, with 13 bases between. This CDR3 spans 15 amino acids. Germline-derived CDR1 and CDR2 are MNHEY and SMNVEV (reference sequence). The CDR3 is CASSLSPGARTEAFF. The CDR3 nucleotides are TGTGCCAGCAGTTTATCACCGGGGGCAAGAACTGAAGCTTTCTTT.

In this sample, this clonotype turned up a few times. This chain connects TRBV9 to TRBJ2-1, with D unclear. The CDR3 contains 12 residues. Trimming stripped 0 bases from V and 4 bases from J, with 2 bases between. Germline CDR1 is SGDLS and CDR2 is YYNGEE. CDR3 DNA sequence: TGTGCCAGCAGCGTAGATTACAATGAGCAGTTCTTC. It yields the protein CASSVDYNEQFF.

The chain has TRBV30 and TRBJ1-1; TRBD1 matches 8 bases. Germline V gene data show CDR1 as GTSNPN and CDR2 as SVGIG (reference sequence). The CDR3 consists of 12 residues. J was trimmed by 3 bases and V by 7 bases; bases with no gene match: 4. The CDR3 coding sequence is TGTGCCTACCGGACAGGGCACACTGAAGCTTTCTTT. It yields the protein CAYRTGHTEAFF.

This chain links TRBV15 with TRBJ1-6; D gene unclear. Per the germline V gene, CDR1 is LNHNV and CDR2 is YYDKDF (reference sequence). This CDR3 is built from 15 residues. Trimming pared 1 base from V and 6 bases from J, leaving 10 bases between. The CDR3 spells CATSRAQSFNSPLHF. The CDR3 DNA is TGTGCCACCAGCAGAGCCCAGTCTTTTAATTCACCCCTCCACTTT.

This clonotype was detected many times. The rearrangement links TRBV2 to TRBJ1-5; D unresolved. The V gene lost 8 bases and the J gene lost 1 base, with 15 bases spanning the gap. CDR3 length: 15 residues. Germline values: CDR1 SNHLY, CDR2 FYNNEI. CDR3 in amino acids: CASGFERRSNQPQHF. The CDR3, as DNA: TGTGCCAGCGGATTCGAGCGGCGGAGCAATCAGCCCCAGCATTTT.

The CDR3 DNA reads TGTGCCAGCAGCGTAGAGGTCGACGGGGAGACCCAGTACTTC. Its protein product is CASSVEVDGETQYF. The chain is built from TRBV9 and TRBJ2-5; D ambiguous. Germline-derived CDR1 and CDR2 are SGDLS and YYNGEE. V lost 0 bases, J lost 5 bases, and 11 bases lay in between. This CDR3 spans 14 amino acids.

The V gene is TRBV7-9, the J gene TRBJ1-1, with TRBD1 matching over 9 bases. The CDR3 has 16 residues. The trim removed 6 bases at V and 0 bases at J, leaving 8 bases unmatched. Germline-derived CDR1 and CDR2 are SEHNR and FQNEAQ (reference sequence). DNA for the CDR3: TGTGCCAGCAGAACCTCCCGGGACAGGGTGAACACTGAAGCTTTCTTT. Protein: CASRTSRDRVNTEAFF.

The V call is TRBV19, the J call TRBJ2-1; D may match TRBD1 or TRBD2 (6 bases each). V was pared by 1 base and J by 8 bases, with 18 bases between. CDR1 and CDR2 from the germline V gene are LNHDA and SQIVND (reference sequence). This CDR3 is built from 16 residues. The CDR3 nucleotides are TGTGCCAGTAGTATAGGAACGGGGGACATCGTAGATGAGCAGTTCTTC. Protein sequence: CASSIGTGDIVDEQFF.

This clonotype has a count of ten or more. V usage is TRBV2 and J usage is TRBJ1-2; 8 bases fit TRBD1. The V gene's germline CDR1 is SNHLY and CDR2 FYNNEI. The CDR3 totals 15 residues. V was clipped by 7 bases and J by 4 bases; unmatched bases: 11. CDR3 nucleotide sequence: TGTGCCAGCACCGTGGCTCAGGGGGCCAGCTATGGCTACACCTTC. This codes for CASTVAQGASYGYTF.

This clonotype appeared a single time. A clone one base away is much larger, so this may be a read error. This rearrangement joins TRBV12-3 or TRBV12-4 to TRBJ2-3, with D maybe TRBD1 (6 bases). CDR3 length: 16 residues. Trimming took 3 bases from V and 1 from J, leaving 14 bases between them. Here the CDR3 DNA reads TGTGCCAGCAGTTTCAGGGGCAGGGTCGGCACAGATACGCAGTATTTT. Translated: CASSFRGRVGTDTQYF.

The V and J genes are TRBV20-1 and TRBJ1-5; 7 bases match TRBD1. Germline V gene sequence: CDR1 DFQATT, CDR2 SNEGSKA (reference sequence). The V segment lost 4 bases and the J segment 3 bases; nucleotides outside the gene matches: 3. This CDR3 has 13 amino acids. CDR3 coding DNA: TGCAGTGCTAAGACAGGGTACAATCAGCCCCAGCATTTT. As protein: CSAKTGYNQPQHF.

This clonotype came up a few times. The genes are TRBV5-8 and TRBJ1-2; 9 bases fit TRBD1. V lost 3 bases to trimming and J lost 5 bases; unmatched junction nucleotides: 8. The CDR3 is made up of 15 amino acids. Germline values: CDR1 SGHTS, CDR2 YDEGEE. Here the CDR3 DNA reads TGTGCCAGCAGCTGGGGGGACAGGGCTCGGTATGGCTACACCTTC. It translates to CASSWGDRARYGYTF. The full variable domain, completed using reference TRBV5-8 and TRBJ1-2, is EAGVTQSPTHLIKTRGQQATLRCSPISGHTSVYWYQQALGLGLQFLLWYDEGEERNRGNFPPRFSGRQFPNYSSELNVNALELEDSALYLCASSWGDRARYGYTFGSGTRLTVV.

This clonotype was detected only once. The DNA for the CDR3 is TGTGCCAGCTCAGTCAACGGGCAGCGGGGGGCAGATACGCAGTATTTT. It codes for CASSVNGQRGADTQYF. The genes are TRBV18 and TRBJ2-3; 9 bases agree with TRBD2. The V gene end was trimmed by 5 bases and the J gene end by 4 bases; junction bases not matched to a gene: 10. The germline CDR1 and CDR2 sequences are KGHSH and LQKENI. This CDR3 has 16 amino acids.

This clonotype was recorded at least ten times. The gene calls are TRBV6-1 and TRBJ1-2; TRBD1 might be the D (5 bases). The CDR3 length is 19 residues. Trimming shortened V by 6 bases and J by 8 bases, and 34 bases separated the two germline ends. The germline V gene encodes CDR1 MNHNS and CDR2 SASEGT. The CDR3 bases are TGTGCCAGCAGCAAAGGCCCAGGGTCCCCTAGTTCCCCTTTTGGCGGCTACACCTTC. This encodes CASSKGPGSPSSPFGGYTF.

At least ten counts were recorded for this clonotype. The chain uses TRBV7-3 and TRBJ1-1; D gene ambiguous. Per the germline V gene, CDR1 is SGHTA and CDR2 is FQGTGA. The V end was cut by 2 bases, the J end by 3 bases, with 7 bases between. The CDR3 has 13 residues. CDR3 protein: CASSLGTYTEAFF. DNA of the CDR3: TGTGCCAGCAGCTTAGGTACTTACACTGAAGCTTTCTTT.

This clonotype was recorded a few times. This chain uses TRBV20-1 with TRBJ2-3; 8 nucleotides agree with TRBD2. V shed 4 bases, J shed 1 base, and the junction held 7 bases outside the gene matches. Germline lookup yields CDR1 DFQATT and CDR2 SNEGSKA (reference sequence). The CDR3 runs to 15 residues. CDR3 amino acids: CSATTRGGGTDTQYF. The CDR3 DNA is TGCAGTGCTACTACCCGGGGGGGCGGCACAGATACGCAGTATTTT.

This clonotype was picked up many times. This rearrangement joins TRBV5-5 to TRBJ1-1; D is unclear. CDR1 and CDR2 from the germline V gene are SGHKS and YYEKEE (reference sequence). The CDR3 is made up of 14 amino acids. Trimming removed 4 bases from V and 4 bases from J, with 14 bases in between. CDR3 nucleotide sequence: TGTGCCAGCAGCCCCACGGTTGCCGGCACTGAAGCTTTCTTT. Its protein product is CASSPTVAGTEAFF.

This clonotype was observed at least ten times. J is TRBJ1-1 and V is TRBV6-1; D ambiguous. V was clipped by 6 bases and J by 3 bases, with 14 bases between them. The CDR3 has 14 amino acids. The germline V gene has CDR1 MNHNS and CDR2 SASEGT. The DNA of the CDR3 is TGTGCCAGCAGGCCTCCCGGGGTAGACACTGAAGCTTTCTTT. Translated, it gives CASRPPGVDTEAFF.

This clonotype was counted a few times. The gene calls are TRBV6-5 and TRBJ1-1; D is unclear. The CDR3 contains 13 residues. CDR1 is MNHEY, CDR2 SVGAGI, per germline. Trimming pared 5 bases from V and 5 bases from J, leaving 12 bases between. CDR3 sequence: CASSILEETEAFF. In DNA form, the CDR3 reads TGTGCCAGCAGTATCCTAGAGGAGACTGAAGCTTTCTTT.

The V and J genes are TRBV20-1 and TRBJ1-4; D not resolved. V was clipped by 0 bases and J by 6 bases, with 11 bases between them. The germline CDR1 and CDR2 sequences are DFQATT and SNEGSKA (reference sequence). The CDR3 is 14 amino acids. The CDR3 loop reads CSARDLSGDEKLFF. The CDR3, as DNA: TGCAGTGCTAGAGATCTCTCCGGAGATGAAAAACTGTTTTTT.

The chain is built from TRBV20-1 and TRBJ2-7, with TRBD1 identical over 7 bases. V gave up 1 base and J gave up 1 base; unmatched junction bases: 4. This CDR3 contains 14 residues. The germline V gene has CDR1 DFQATT and CDR2 SNEGSKA (reference sequence). In DNA, the CDR3 is TGCAGTGCTAGAGTAGGGGGCGATTCCTACGAGCAGTACTTC. It translates to CSARVGGDSYEQYF.

The chain combines TRBV19 with TRBJ1-1; 9 bases map to TRBD1. V trimming: 4 bases; J trimming: 5 bases; junction bases outside the gene matches: 5. Germline V lookup: CDR1 LNHDA, CDR2 SQIVND (reference sequence). This CDR3 is 14 amino acids long. Here the CDR3 reads CASSKRDRETEAFF. Here the CDR3 DNA reads TGTGCCAGTAGTAAACGGGACAGGGAGACTGAAGCTTTCTTT.